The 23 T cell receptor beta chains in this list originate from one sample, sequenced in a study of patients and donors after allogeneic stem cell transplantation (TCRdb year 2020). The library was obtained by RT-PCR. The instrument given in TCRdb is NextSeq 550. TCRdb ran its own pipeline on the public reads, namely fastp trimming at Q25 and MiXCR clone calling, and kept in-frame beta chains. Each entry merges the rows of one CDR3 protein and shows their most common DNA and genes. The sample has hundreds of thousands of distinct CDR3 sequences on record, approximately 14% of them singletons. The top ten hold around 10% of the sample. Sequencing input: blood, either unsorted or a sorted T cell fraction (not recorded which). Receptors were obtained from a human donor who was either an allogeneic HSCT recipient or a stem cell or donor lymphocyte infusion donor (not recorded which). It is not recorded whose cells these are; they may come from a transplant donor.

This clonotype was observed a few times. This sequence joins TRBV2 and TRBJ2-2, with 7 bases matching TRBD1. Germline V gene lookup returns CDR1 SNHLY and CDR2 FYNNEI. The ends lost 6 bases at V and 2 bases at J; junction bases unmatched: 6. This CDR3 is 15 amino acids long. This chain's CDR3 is CASSGQGVNTGELFF. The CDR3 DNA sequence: TGTGCCAGCAGCGGTCAGGGGGTCAACACCGGGGAGCTGTTTTTT.

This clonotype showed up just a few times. The CDR3 spells CASSRPRTVEAFF. The CDR3, as DNA: TGTGCCAGCAGCCGACCGCGGACAGTTGAAGCTTTCTTT. The chain combines TRBV6-2 or TRBV6-3 with TRBJ1-1; D is perhaps TRBD1 (6 bases). This CDR3 is built from 13 residues. Deletions cut 6 bases from V and 7 bases from J, with 15 bases between. Germline CDR1 and CDR2: MNHEY and SVGEGT.

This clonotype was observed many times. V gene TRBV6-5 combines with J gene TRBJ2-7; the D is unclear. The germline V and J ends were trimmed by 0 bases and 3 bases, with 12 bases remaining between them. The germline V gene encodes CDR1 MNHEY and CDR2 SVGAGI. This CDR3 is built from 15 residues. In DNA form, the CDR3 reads TGTGCCAGCAGTTACTCGAGCTCCCGGAACTACGAGCAGTACTTC. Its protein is CASSYSSSRNYEQYF.

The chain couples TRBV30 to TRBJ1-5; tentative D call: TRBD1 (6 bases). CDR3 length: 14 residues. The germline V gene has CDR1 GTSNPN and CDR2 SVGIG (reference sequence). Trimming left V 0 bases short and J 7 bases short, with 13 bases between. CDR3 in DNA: TGTGCCTGGAGTGTGCCCTGGGGGCGGCAGCCCCAGCATTTT. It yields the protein CAWSVPWGRQPQHF.

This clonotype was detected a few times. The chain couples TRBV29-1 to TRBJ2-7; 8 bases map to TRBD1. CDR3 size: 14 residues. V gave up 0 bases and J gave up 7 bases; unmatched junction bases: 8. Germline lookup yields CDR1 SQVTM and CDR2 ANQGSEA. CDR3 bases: TGCAGCGTTGAAGATCTCCAGGGGGCGGGGGAGCAGTACTTC. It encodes CSVEDLQGAGEQYF.

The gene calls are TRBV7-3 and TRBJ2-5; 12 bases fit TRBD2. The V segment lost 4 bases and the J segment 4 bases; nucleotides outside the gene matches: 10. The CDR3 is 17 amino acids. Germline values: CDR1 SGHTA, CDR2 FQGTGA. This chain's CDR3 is CASSSTTTSGSLETQYF. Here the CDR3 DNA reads TGTGCCAGCAGCTCCACAACGACTAGCGGGAGCTTAGAGACCCAGTACTTC.

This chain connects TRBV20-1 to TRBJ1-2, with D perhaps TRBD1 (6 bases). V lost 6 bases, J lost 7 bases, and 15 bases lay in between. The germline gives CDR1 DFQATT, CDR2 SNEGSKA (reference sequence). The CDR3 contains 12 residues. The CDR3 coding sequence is TGCAGTGCCCCACGGGGGGCAAGTGGCTACACCTTC. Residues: CSAPRGASGYTF.

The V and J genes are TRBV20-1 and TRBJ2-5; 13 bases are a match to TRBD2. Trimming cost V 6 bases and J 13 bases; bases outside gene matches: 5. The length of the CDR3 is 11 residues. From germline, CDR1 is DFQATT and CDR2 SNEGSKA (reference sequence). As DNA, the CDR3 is TGCAGTGCCGGACTAGCGGGGGCGATGTACTTC. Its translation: CSAGLAGAMYF.

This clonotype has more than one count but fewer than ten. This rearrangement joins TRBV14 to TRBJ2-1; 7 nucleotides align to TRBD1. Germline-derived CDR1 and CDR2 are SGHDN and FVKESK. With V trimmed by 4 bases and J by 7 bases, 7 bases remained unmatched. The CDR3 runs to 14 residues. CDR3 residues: CASSLGTAWNEQFF. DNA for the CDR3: TGTGCCAGCAGCCTCGGGACAGCCTGGAATGAGCAGTTCTTC. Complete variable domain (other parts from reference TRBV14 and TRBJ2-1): EAGVTQFPSHSVIEKGQTVTLRCDPISGHDNLYWYRRVMGKEIKFLLHFVKESKQDESGMPNNRFLAERTGGTYSTLKVQPAELEDSGVYFCASSLGTAWNEQFFGPGTRLTVL.

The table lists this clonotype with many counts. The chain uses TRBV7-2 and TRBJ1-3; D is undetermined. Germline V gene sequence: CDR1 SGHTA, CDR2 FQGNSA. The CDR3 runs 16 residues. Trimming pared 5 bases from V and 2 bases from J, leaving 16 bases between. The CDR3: CASSPLSRQTGNTIYF. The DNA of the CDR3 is TGTGCCAGCAGCCCATTATCTAGGCAGACTGGAAACACCATATATTTT.

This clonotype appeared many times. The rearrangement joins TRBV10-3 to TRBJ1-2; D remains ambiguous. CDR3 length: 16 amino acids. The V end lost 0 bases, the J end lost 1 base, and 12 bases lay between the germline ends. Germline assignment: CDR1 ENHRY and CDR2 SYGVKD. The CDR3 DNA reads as TGTGCCATCAGTGAGTCCGCAGCAGCTGATAACTATGGCTACACCTTC. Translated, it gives CAISESAAADNYGYTF.

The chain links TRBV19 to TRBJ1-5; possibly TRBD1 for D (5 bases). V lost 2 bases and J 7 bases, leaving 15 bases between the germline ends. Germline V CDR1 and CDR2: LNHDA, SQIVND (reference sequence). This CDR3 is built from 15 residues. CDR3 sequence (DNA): TGTGCCAGTAGTATAAAGGGGAGGGGCCAGCAGCCCCAGCATTTT. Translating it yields CASSIKGRGQQPQHF.

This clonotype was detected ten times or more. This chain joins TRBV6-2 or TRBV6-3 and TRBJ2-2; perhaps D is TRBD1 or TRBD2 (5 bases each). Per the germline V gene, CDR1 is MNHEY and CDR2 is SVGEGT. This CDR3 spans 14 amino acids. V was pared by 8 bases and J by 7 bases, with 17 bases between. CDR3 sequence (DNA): TGTGCCAGCCGACCTGGGGGATCGGTCGGGGAGCTGTTTTTT. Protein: CASRPGGSVGELFF.

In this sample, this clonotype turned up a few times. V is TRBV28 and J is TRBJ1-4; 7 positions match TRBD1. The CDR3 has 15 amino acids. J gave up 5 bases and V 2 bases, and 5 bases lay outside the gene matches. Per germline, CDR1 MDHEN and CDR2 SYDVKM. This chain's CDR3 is CASSLIGTANEKLFF. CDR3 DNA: TGTGCCAGCAGTTTAATTGGGACAGCGAATGAAAAACTGTTTTTT.

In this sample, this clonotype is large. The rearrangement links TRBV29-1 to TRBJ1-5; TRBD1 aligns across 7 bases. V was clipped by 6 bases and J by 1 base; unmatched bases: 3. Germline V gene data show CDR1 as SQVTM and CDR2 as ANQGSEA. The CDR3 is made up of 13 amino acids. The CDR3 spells CSVQGESNQPQHF. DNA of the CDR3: TGCAGCGTCCAGGGGGAGAGCAATCAGCCCCAGCATTTT.

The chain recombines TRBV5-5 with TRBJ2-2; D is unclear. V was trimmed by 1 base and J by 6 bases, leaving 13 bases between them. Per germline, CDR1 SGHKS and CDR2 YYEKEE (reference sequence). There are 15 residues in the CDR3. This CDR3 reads CASSLTPFGAGELFF. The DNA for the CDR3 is TGTGCCAGCAGCTTGACCCCCTTTGGGGCCGGGGAGCTGTTTTTT.

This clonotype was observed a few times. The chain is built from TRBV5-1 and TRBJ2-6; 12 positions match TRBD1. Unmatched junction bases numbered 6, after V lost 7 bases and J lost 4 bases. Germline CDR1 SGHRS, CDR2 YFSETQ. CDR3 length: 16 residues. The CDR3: CASGTGGLGGANVLTF. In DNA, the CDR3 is TGCGCCAGCGGGACAGGGGGCTTAGGAGGGGCCAACGTCCTGACTTTC.

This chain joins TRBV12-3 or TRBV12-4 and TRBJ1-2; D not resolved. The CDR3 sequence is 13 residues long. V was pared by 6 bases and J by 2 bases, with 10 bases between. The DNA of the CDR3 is TGTGCCAGCAGCGCCGGGGTAAACTATGGCTACACCTTC. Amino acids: CASSAGVNYGYTF.

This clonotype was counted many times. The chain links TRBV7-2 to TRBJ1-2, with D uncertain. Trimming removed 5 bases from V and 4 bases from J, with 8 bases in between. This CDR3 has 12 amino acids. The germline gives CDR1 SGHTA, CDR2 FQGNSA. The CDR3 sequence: CASSHLGYGYTF. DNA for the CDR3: TGTGCCAGCAGCCACCTCGGCTATGGCTACACCTTC.

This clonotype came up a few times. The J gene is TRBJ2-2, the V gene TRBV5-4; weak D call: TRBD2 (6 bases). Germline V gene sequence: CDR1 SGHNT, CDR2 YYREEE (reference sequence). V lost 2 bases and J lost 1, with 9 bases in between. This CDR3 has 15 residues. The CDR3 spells CASSFGTVNTGELFF. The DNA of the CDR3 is TGTGCCAGCAGCTTTGGGACTGTGAACACCGGGGAGCTGTTTTTT.

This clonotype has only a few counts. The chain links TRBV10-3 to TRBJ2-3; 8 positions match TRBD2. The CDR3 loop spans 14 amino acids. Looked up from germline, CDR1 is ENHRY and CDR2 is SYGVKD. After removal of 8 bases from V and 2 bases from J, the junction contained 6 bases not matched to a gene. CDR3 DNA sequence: TGTGCCATCTCGCCTAGCGGGTACACAGATACGCAGTATTTT. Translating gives CAISPSGYTDTQYF.

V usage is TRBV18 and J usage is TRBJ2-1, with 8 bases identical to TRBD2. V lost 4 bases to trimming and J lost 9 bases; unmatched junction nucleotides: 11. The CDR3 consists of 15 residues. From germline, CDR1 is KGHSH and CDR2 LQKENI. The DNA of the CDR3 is TGTGCCAGCTCACACTCCAGACCCAGCGGGGGTGAGCAGTTCTTC. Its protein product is CASSHSRPSGGEQFF.

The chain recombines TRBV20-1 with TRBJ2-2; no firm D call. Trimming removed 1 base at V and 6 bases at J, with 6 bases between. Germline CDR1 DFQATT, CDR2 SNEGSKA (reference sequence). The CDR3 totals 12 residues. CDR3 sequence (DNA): TGCAGTGCTAGAGTGGGCTCCGGGGAGCTGTTTTTT. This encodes CSARVGSGELFF.